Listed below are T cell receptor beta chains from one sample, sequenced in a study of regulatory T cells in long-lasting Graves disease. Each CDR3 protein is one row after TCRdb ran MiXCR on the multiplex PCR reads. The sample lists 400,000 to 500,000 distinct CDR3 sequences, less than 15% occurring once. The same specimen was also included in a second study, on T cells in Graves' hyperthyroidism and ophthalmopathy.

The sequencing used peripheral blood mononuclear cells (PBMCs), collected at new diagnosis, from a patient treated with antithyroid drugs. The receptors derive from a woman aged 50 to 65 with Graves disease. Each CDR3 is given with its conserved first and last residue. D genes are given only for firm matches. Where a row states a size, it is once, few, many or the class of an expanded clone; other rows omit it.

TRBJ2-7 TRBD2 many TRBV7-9 CASSPLPGTSQSYEQYF TGTGCCAGCAGCCCCCTCCCCGGGACTAGCCAATCCTACGAGCAGTACTTC
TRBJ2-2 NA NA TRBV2 CASSVPKRGANTGELFF TGTGCCAGCAGTGTCCCCAAGAGGGGGGCAAACACCGGGGAGCTGTTTTTT
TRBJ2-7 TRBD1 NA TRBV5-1 CASRETGGYEQYF TGCGCCAGCAGGGAGACAGGGGGTTACGAGCAGTACTTC
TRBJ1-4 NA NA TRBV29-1 CSILGVGGANEKLFF TGCAGCATACTTGGCGTAGGAGGAGCTAATGAAAAACTGTTTTTT
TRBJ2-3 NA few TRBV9 CASSVVPDAGGTDTQYF TGTGCCAGCAGCGTAGTCCCTGACGCTGGGGGCACAGATACGCAGTATTTT
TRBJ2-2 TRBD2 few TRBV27 CASSLELAGINTGELFF TGTGCCAGCAGTTTAGAGCTAGCGGGGATAAACACCGGGGAGCTGTTTTTT
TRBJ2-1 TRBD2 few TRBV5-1 CASSDGTSGYNEQFF TGTGCCAGCAGTGATGGGACTAGCGGCTACAATGAGCAGTTCTTC
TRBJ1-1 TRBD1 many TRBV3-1 CASSHEPTGARTEAFF TGTGCCAGCAGCCACGAACCGACAGGGGCAAGGACTGAAGCTTTCTTT
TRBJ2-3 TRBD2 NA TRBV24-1 CATSGGASGSTSTDTQYF TGTGCCACCAGTGGTGGGGCTAGCGGGTCCACTAGCACAGATACGCAGTATTTT
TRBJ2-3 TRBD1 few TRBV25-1 CASTPGTGFGTDTQYF TGTGCCAGCACCCCAGGGACAGGGTTCGGCACAGATACGCAGTATTTT
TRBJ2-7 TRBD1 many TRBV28 CASSVSGQEISYEQYF TGTGCCAGCAGTGTATCGGGACAGGAGATCTCCTACGAGCAGTACTTC
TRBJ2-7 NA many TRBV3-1 CASSQGGAAYEQYF TGTGCCAGCAGCCAAGGGGGCGCTGCCTACGAGCAGTACTTC
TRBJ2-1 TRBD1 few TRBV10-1 CASSQVRQGTGNEQFF TGCGCCAGCAGCCAAGTCAGACAGGGTACAGGGAATGAGCAGTTCTTC
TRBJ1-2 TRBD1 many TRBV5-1 CASSRTGDSGFYGYTF TGCGCCAGCAGCAGAACTGGGGACAGCGGCTTCTATGGCTACACCTTC
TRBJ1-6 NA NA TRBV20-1 CSASGRGDPYNSPLHF TGCAGTGCTAGTGGTCGTGGCGACCCCTATAATTCACCCCTCCACTTT
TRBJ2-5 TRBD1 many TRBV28 CASSSSFRDRRKETQYF TGTGCCAGCAGTTCATCGTTCCGGGACAGGCGAAAAGAGACCCAGTACTTC
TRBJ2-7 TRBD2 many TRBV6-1 CASSPLRGTTEQYF TGTGCCAGCAGCCCCCTACGTGGGACTACAGAGCAGTACTTC
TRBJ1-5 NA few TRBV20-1 CSASISVNQPQHF TGCAGTGCTAGTATCTCGGTTAATCAGCCCCAGCATTTT
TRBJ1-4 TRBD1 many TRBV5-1 CASSLGTGEEKLFF TGCGCCAGCAGCTTGGGGACAGGGGAGGAAAAACTGTTTTTT
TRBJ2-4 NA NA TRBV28 CASSLGDFRQNIQYF TGTGCCAGCAGTTTAGGGGACTTCCGGCAAAACATTCAGTACTTC
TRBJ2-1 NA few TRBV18 CASSPPEGGYNEQFF TGTGCCAGCTCACCACCGGAGGGAGGCTACAATGAGCAGTTCTTC
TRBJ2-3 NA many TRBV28 CASSPPLGADTQYF TGTGCCAGCAGTCCCCCATTGGGGGCAGATACGCAGTATTTT
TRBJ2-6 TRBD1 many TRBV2 CASKRGQGRANVLTF TGTGCCAGCAAAAGGGGGCAAGGGAGGGCCAACGTCCTGACTTTC
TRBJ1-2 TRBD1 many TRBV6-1 CASSPGQGHNYGYTF TGTGCCAGCAGTCCGGGACAGGGCCACAACTATGGCTACACCTTC
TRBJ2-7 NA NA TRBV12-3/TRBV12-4 CASSLAGGGALSDEQYF TGTGCCAGCAGTTTAGCGGGGGGGGGGGCTTTGTCCGACGAGCAGTACTTC
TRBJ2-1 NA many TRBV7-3 CASSSRDGSSYNEQFF TGTGCCAGCAGCTCTAGGGACGGAAGCTCCTACAATGAGCAGTTCTTC
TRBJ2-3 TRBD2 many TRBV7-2 CASSLGLAGVGDTQYF TGTGCCAGCAGCTTAGGGCTAGCGGGAGTCGGAGATACGCAGTATTTT
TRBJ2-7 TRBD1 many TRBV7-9 CASSFQGARDEQYF TGTGCCAGCAGCTTCCAGGGGGCGCGCGACGAGCAGTACTTC
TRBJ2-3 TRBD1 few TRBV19 CASRTRQGRTQYF TGTGCCAGTAGAACCCGACAGGGGAGGACGCAGTATTTT
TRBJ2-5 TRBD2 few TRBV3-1 CASSEAGRAGETQYF TGTGCCAGCAGCGAGGCCGGGAGGGCCGGAGAGACCCAGTACTTC
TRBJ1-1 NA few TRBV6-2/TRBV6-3 CASSENKPAPEAFF TGTGCCAGCAGTGAAAATAAGCCTGCCCCTGAAGCTTTCTTT
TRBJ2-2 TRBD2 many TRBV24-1 CATAGGPSNTGELFF TGTGCCACAGCGGGAGGGCCCTCGAACACCGGGGAGCTGTTTTTT
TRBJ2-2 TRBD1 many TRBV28 CASRTTGVNTGELFF TGTGCCAGCAGGACGACAGGGGTGAACACCGGGGAGCTGTTTTTT
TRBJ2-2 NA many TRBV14 CASKQHNTGELFF TGTGCCAGCAAACAGCATAACACCGGGGAGCTGTTTTTT
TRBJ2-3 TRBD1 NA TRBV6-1 CASSEGQGRTDTQYF TGTGCCAGCAGTGAGGGACAGGGAAGGACAGATACGCAGTATTTT
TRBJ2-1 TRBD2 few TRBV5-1 CASSLSLAGGTDERFF TGCGCCAGCAGCCTCAGTCTAGCGGGAGGGACGGATGAGCGGTTCTTC
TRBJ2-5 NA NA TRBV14 CASSQSVGKTQYF TGTGCCAGCAGCCAATCCGTTGGAAAGACCCAGTACTTC
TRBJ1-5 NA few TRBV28 CASSLTTGGSQPQHF TGTGCCAGCAGTTTAACGACGGGGGGCAGTCAGCCCCAGCATTTT
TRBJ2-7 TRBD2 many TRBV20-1 CSARGTSATYEQYF TGCAGTGCTAGGGGGACTAGCGCTACCTACGAGCAGTACTTC
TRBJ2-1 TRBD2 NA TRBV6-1 CASRALAGALKQFF TGTGCCAGCAGGGCACTAGCGGGAGCTTTAAAGCAGTTCTTC
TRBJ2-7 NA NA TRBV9 CASSERDRGLEEQYF TGTGCCAGCAGCGAACGGGACCGAGGTTTAGAGGAGCAGTACTTC
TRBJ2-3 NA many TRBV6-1 CASSHRGDTQYF TGTGCCAGCAGCCATAGGGGGGATACGCAGTATTTT
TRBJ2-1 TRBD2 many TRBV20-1 CSAAGTSGRAGYNEQFF TGCAGTGCTGCCGGGACTAGCGGGAGGGCCGGTTACAATGAGCAGTTCTTC
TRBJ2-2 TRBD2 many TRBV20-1 CSAGLAGRGNTGELFF TGCAGTGCCGGACTAGCGGGACGCGGGAACACCGGGGAGCTGTTTTTT
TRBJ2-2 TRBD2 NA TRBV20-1 CSAQSSGMISGELFF TGCAGTGCACAGAGTAGCGGGATGATTTCCGGGGAGCTGTTTTTT
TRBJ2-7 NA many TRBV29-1 CSVVRGEQYF TGCAGCGTTGTTCGGGGGGAGCAGTACTTC
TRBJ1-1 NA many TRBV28 CASSAGSQVLNTEAFF TGTGCCAGCAGCGCGGGATCTCAGGTGCTGAACACTGAAGCTTTCTTT
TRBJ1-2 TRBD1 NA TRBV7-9 CASSLAPGQGSNYGYTF TGTGCCAGCAGCTTAGCTCCGGGACAGGGCTCAAACTATGGCTACACCTTC
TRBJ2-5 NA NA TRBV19 CASSMEGNQETQYF TGTGCCAGTAGTATGGAGGGGAACCAAGAGACCCAGTACTTC
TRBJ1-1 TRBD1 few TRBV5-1 CASSLGQSYQAFF TGCGCCAGCAGCCTGGGACAGTCTTATCAAGCTTTCTTT